These T cell receptor beta chains were read from a single sample in a study of T cell responses to AZD1222 COVID-19 vaccine. Using immunoSEQ multiplex PCR, the repertoire was profiled, and TCRdb retains in-frame clones only, with some absent. The table shows more than 90,000 clones, with approximately 87% occurring only once. The specimen comprised peripheral blood, sampled 28 days after the second AZD1222 dose. Receptors originate from an adult who received the AZD1222 COVID-19 vaccine. The CDR3 runs from the conserved cysteine through the conserved F or W. Fields, in order: V gene, J gene, clone size, D gene, CDR3 protein, CDR3 DNA. D genes are given only for firm matches. Clone size is not always given. Where it is, it says once, few, many or a class for expanded clones.

V gene: TRBV7-3; J gene: TRBJ2-7; clone size: -; D gene: -; CDR3 protein: CASSLMGSGEQYF; CDR3 DNA: TGTGCCAGCAGCTTAATGGGTTCGGGGGAGCAGTACTTC
V gene: TRBV18; J gene: TRBJ1-2; clone size: -; D gene: TRBD1; CDR3 protein: CASSPLGSGQGFLYGYTF; CDR3 DNA: TGTGCCAGCTCACCACTCGGATCGGGACAGGGGTTCCTCTATGGCTACACCTTC
V gene: TRBV7-3; J gene: TRBJ1-2; clone size: -; D gene: -; CDR3 protein: CASSLAGGYGYTF; CDR3 DNA: TGTGCCAGCAGCTTAGCAGGTGGCTATGGCTACACCTTC
V gene: TRBV5-1; J gene: TRBJ1-3; clone size: -; D gene: -; CDR3 protein: CASSQSGTGNTIYF; CDR3 DNA: TGCGCCAGCAGCCAAAGCGGGACTGGAAACACCATATATTTT
V gene: TRBV4-2; J gene: TRBJ1-1; clone size: -; D gene: -; CDR3 protein: CASSPSWSNTEAFF; CDR3 DNA: TGTGCCAGCAGCCCATCCTGGTCTAACACTGAAGCTTTCTTT
V gene: TRBV28; J gene: TRBJ2-7; clone size: -; D gene: -; CDR3 protein: CASSLSGEQYF; CDR3 DNA: TGTGCCAGCAGTCTTAGCGGCGAGCAGTACTTC
V gene: TRBV19; J gene: TRBJ1-1; clone size: -; D gene: -; CDR3 protein: CASSIPWGRGYTEAFF; CDR3 DNA: TGTGCCAGTAGTATTCCTTGGGGGCGCGGGTACACTGAAGCTTTCTTT
V gene: TRBV18; J gene: TRBJ2-4; clone size: once; D gene: -; CDR3 protein: CASSPPALAKNIQYF; CDR3 DNA: TGTGCCAGCTCACCGCCGGCGTTAGCCAAAAACATTCAGTACTTC
V gene: TRBV6-5; J gene: TRBJ1-1; clone size: -; D gene: -; CDR3 protein: CASSPLWDINTEAFF; CDR3 DNA: TGTGCCAGCAGTCCCCTTTGGGACATCAACACTGAAGCTTTCTTT
V gene: TRBV18; J gene: TRBJ1-1; clone size: -; D gene: -; CDR3 protein: CASSQGRSAEAFF; CDR3 DNA: TGTGCCAGCTCCCAAGGCAGAAGCGCTGAAGCTTTCTTT
V gene: TRBV27; J gene: TRBJ2-1; clone size: -; D gene: TRBD2; CDR3 protein: CASSLNLGASGGSYNEQFF; CDR3 DNA: TGTGCCAGCAGTTTAAATCTTGGTGCTAGCGGGGGGTCCTACAATGAGCAGTTCTTC
V gene: TRBV30; J gene: TRBJ1-6; clone size: -; D gene: TRBD1; CDR3 protein: CAWSYRQGNSPLHF; CDR3 DNA: TGTGCCTGGAGTTACCGACAGGGGAATTCACCCCTCCACTTT
V gene: TRBV28; J gene: TRBJ2-6; clone size: -; D gene: TRBD1; CDR3 protein: CASSPADRAGANVLTF; CDR3 DNA: TGTGCCAGCAGTCCGGCTGACAGGGCCGGGGCCAACGTCCTGACTTTC
V gene: TRBV4-3; J gene: TRBJ2-7; clone size: -; D gene: TRBD1; CDR3 protein: CASSQGQGREQYF; CDR3 DNA: TGCGCCAGCAGCCAGGGACAGGGGCGCGAGCAGTACTTC
V gene: TRBV10-3; J gene: TRBJ2-7; clone size: -; D gene: -; CDR3 protein: CALAVQDTAYEQYF; CDR3 DNA: TGTGCCCTCGCGGTGCAGGACACGGCCTACGAGCAGTACTTC
V gene: TRBV27; J gene: TRBJ2-7; clone size: -; D gene: -; CDR3 protein: CASSLSGRLSYEQYF; CDR3 DNA: TGTGCCAGCAGTTTATCGGGGCGATTGTCCTACGAGCAGTACTTC
V gene: TRBV7-3; J gene: TRBJ2-1; clone size: -; D gene: -; CDR3 protein: CASSPTTNSYNEQFF; CDR3 DNA: TGTGCCAGCAGCCCTACCACTAACTCCTACAATGAGCAGTTCTTC
V gene: TRBV3-1/TRBV3-2; J gene: TRBJ2-1; clone size: -; D gene: -; CDR3 protein: CASSLLTSYEQFF; CDR3 DNA: TGTGCCAGCAGCCTATTGACTAGTTATGAGCAGTTCTTC
V gene: TRBV2; J gene: TRBJ2-1; clone size: -; D gene: TRBD2; CDR3 protein: CASRGLGNEQFF; CDR3 DNA: TGTGCCAGCAGGGGACTAGGTAATGAGCAGTTCTTC
V gene: TRBV19; J gene: TRBJ1-1; clone size: -; D gene: -; CDR3 protein: CATKGFWAEAFF; CDR3 DNA: TGTGCCACCAAAGGGTTCTGGGCTGAAGCTTTCTTT
V gene: TRBV7-2; J gene: TRBJ2-7; clone size: -; D gene: -; CDR3 protein: CASSTTDSYDYEQYF; CDR3 DNA: TGTGCCAGCAGCACCACCGACAGTTACGACTACGAGCAGTACTTC
V gene: TRBV6-1; J gene: TRBJ1-2; clone size: once; D gene: TRBD1; CDR3 protein: CASSEGTGGAYGYTF; CDR3 DNA: TGTGCCAGCAGTGAAGGGACAGGGGGAGCCTATGGCTACACCTTC
V gene: TRBV19; J gene: TRBJ2-1; clone size: -; D gene: -; CDR3 protein: CASSMFSYNEQFF; CDR3 DNA: TGTGCCAGTAGTATGTTCTCCTACAATGAGCAGTTCTTC
V gene: TRBV3-1/TRBV3-2; J gene: TRBJ1-6; clone size: -; D gene: TRBD1; CDR3 protein: CASSQGDRDASPLHF; CDR3 DNA: TGTGCCAGCAGCCAGGGGGACAGGGACGCATCACCCCTCCACTTT
V gene: TRBV6-2/TRBV6-3; J gene: TRBJ2-7; clone size: -; D gene: -; CDR3 protein: CASSYPGPKYEQYF; CDR3 DNA: TGTGCCAGCAGTTACCCCGGACCGAAATACGAGCAGTACTTC
V gene: TRBV12-3/TRBV12-4; J gene: TRBJ2-5; clone size: -; D gene: -; CDR3 protein: CASSPTVKETQYF; CDR3 DNA: TGTGCCAGCAGTCCAACAGTGAAAGAGACCCAGTACTTC
V gene: TRBV18; J gene: TRBJ1-6; clone size: -; D gene: TRBD1; CDR3 protein: CASSRMTGDNSPLHF; CDR3 DNA: TGTGCCAGCTCACGTATGACAGGGGACAATTCACCCCTCCACTTT
V gene: TRBV27; J gene: TRBJ2-5; clone size: -; D gene: -; CDR3 protein: CASSLNRDQETQYF; CDR3 DNA: TGTGCCAGCAGCCTAAACAGGGACCAAGAGACCCAGTACTTC
V gene: TRBV7-2; J gene: TRBJ2-2; clone size: few; D gene: -; CDR3 protein: CASSLVRGNTGELFF; CDR3 DNA: TGTGCCAGCAGCTTAGTTCGGGGCAACACCGGGGAGCTGTTTTTT
V gene: TRBV27; J gene: TRBJ2-7; clone size: -; D gene: TRBD1; CDR3 protein: CASRRTGRYEQYF; CDR3 DNA: TGTGCCAGCCGGAGGACAGGGCGCTACGAGCAGTACTTC
V gene: TRBV5-1; J gene: TRBJ2-7; clone size: -; D gene: TRBD1; CDR3 protein: CASSFGTGKREQYF; CDR3 DNA: TGCGCCAGCAGCTTTGGGACAGGGAAACGTGAGCAGTACTTC
V gene: TRBV19; J gene: TRBJ2-3; clone size: once; D gene: TRBD2; CDR3 protein: CASSPGLHTDTQYF; CDR3 DNA: TGTGCCAGTAGTCCGGGACTACACACAGATACGCAGTATTTT
V gene: TRBV28; J gene: TRBJ1-5; clone size: -; D gene: -; CDR3 protein: CASKPLSSNQPQHF; CDR3 DNA: TGTGCCAGCAAACCCCTAAGTAGCAATCAGCCCCAGCATTTT
V gene: TRBV5-4; J gene: TRBJ1-1; clone size: few; D gene: -; CDR3 protein: CASSLDTEAFF; CDR3 DNA: TGTGCCAGCAGCTTGGACACTGAAGCTTTCTTT
V gene: TRBV9; J gene: TRBJ2-2; clone size: -; D gene: -; CDR3 protein: CASSTLAGNTGELFF; CDR3 DNA: TGTGCCAGCAGCACCCTCGCAGGGAACACCGGGGAGCTGTTTTTT